One sample yielded the 12 T cell receptor beta chains listed below, sequenced in a study of human T cells and chemical hapten exposure. MiXCR, applied by TCRdb to the RACE reads, yields one record per CDR3 protein. In the table there are roughly 70,000 distinct CDR3 sequences, more than 8% of which are singletons. Regarding time point: patch test 1, 2 weeks after DPC sensitization. As to treatment: therapeutic diphenylcyclopropenone sensitization with weekly scalp DPC. This sample comprised whole blood, obtained in connection with sensitization to the hapten diphenylcyclopropenone (DPC). The receptor source for this set is a woman between 40 and 55 years old with alopecia areata. Some clones in this sample may be carry-over from other donors' samples.

The rearrangement links TRBV12-3 or TRBV12-4 to TRBJ2-5; possible D gene TRBD1, 6 bases. The CDR3 loop spans 13 amino acids. Between the trimmed V and J ends, which lost 6 bases and 4 bases, there was a span of 12 bases. The CDR3 DNA sequence: TGTGCCAGCAGAATAGGGGGTCGAGAGACCCAGTACTTC. Its translation: CASRIGGRETQYF.

This clonotype was picked up many times. The V gene is TRBV10-1, the J gene TRBJ2-3; tentative D call: TRBD2 (5 bases). In germline, CDR1 is WNHNN, CDR2 SYGVQD (reference sequence). This CDR3 contains 18 residues. Trimming shortened V by 8 bases and J by 0 bases, and 24 bases separated the two germline ends. The CDR3: CASRSRIPTTSSTDTQYF. CDR3 DNA: TGCGCCAGCCGATCGCGGATACCGACTACTTCTAGCACAGATACGCAGTATTTT.

The rearrangement joins TRBV19 to TRBJ2-1; 9 bases fit TRBD1. The CDR3 consists of 14 residues. Trimming took 2 bases from V and 6 from J; bases not matched to a gene: 2. From germline, CDR1 is LNHDA and CDR2 SQIVND (reference sequence). DNA for the CDR3: TGTGCCAGTAGTATATGGGGACAGGGCAATGAGCAGTTCTTC. Protein sequence: CASSIWGQGNEQFF.

There are many counts of this clonotype. The V and J genes are TRBV20-1 and TRBJ2-7; TRBD2 aligns across 7 bases. Per the germline V gene, CDR1 is DFQATT and CDR2 is SNEGSKA (reference sequence). The CDR3 covers 14 residues. V lost 5 bases, J lost 3 bases, and 10 bases stayed unmatched. CDR3 DNA sequence: TGCAGTGCTCTCCTAGCAGGGAGGGACTACGAGCAGTACTTC. Its protein is CSALLAGRDYEQYF.

The chain joins TRBV2 to TRBJ1-1, with unresolved D. V lost 10 bases and J lost 4, with 10 bases in between. The CDR3 is 11 amino acids. Per the germline V gene, CDR1 is SNHLY and CDR2 is FYNNEI. The CDR3 sequence is CATLEATEAFF. Written as DNA, the CDR3 is TGTGCCACCTTAGAGGCCACTGAAGCTTTCTTT.

This clonotype was seen repeatedly, ten times or more. The chain has TRBV7-2 and TRBJ2-3; 7 bases are a match to TRBD2. CDR1 is SGHTA, CDR2 FQGNSA, per germline. The CDR3 loop spans 13 amino acids. The junction had 7 bases not matched to a gene; V was cut back by 4 bases and J by 9 bases. The CDR3 bases are TGTGCCAGCAGCTCTCAGCGGGGACCCACGCAGTATTTT. Protein sequence: CASSSQRGPTQYF.

This clonotype appeared a few times. This chain connects TRBV4-2 to TRBJ2-7, with TRBD2 identical over 9 bases. Germline V gives CDR1 LGHNA, CDR2 YNFKEQ. CDR3 size: 15 residues. Trimming at V came to 0 bases and at J to 3 bases, leaving 3 bases not matched to a gene. The CDR3 region is CASSQDDSGGYEQYF. CDR3 nucleotide sequence: TGTGCCAGCAGCCAAGATGATAGCGGGGGCTACGAGCAGTACTTC.

This clonotype has ten or more counts. The chain joins TRBV27 to TRBJ1-2; TRBD1 might be the D (6 bases). The V end lost 4 bases, the J end lost 0 bases, and 9 bases lay between the germline ends. CDR3 length: 14 amino acids. The germline V gene encodes CDR1 MNHEY and CDR2 SMNVEV (reference sequence). The CDR3 here is CASSWNRANYGYTF. CDR3 nucleotides: TGTGCCAGCAGTTGGAACAGGGCTAACTATGGCTACACCTTC.

The J gene is TRBJ1-1, the V gene TRBV20-1; 8 bases map to TRBD1. Per the germline V gene, CDR1 is DFQATT and CDR2 is SNEGSKA (reference sequence). CDR3 size: 18 residues. The J segment lost 6 bases and the V segment lost 0 bases, leaving 18 bases of the junction unmatched. CDR3 in amino acids: CSARERAGQGVGIPEAFF. In nucleotides, the CDR3 is TGCAGTGCTAGAGAGAGGGCCGGACAGGGAGTGGGAATACCTGAAGCTTTCTTT.

The chain couples TRBV7-9 to TRBJ1-4; 8 bases line up with TRBD1. V dropped 6 bases and J dropped 4; count of bases not matched to a gene: 7. Germline V lookup: CDR1 SEHNR, CDR2 FQNEAQ (reference sequence). The CDR3 has 15 residues. The CDR3 reads CASRSRTGLNEKLFF. DNA of the CDR3: TGTGCCAGCAGGAGTCGGACAGGGCTTAATGAAAAACTGTTTTTT.

This chain connects TRBV7-9 to TRBJ1-3; D may be TRBD1 (5 bases). Trimming pared 5 bases from V and 4 bases from J, leaving 21 bases between. The germline CDR1 and CDR2 sequences are SEHNR and FQNEAQ (reference sequence). This CDR3 has 17 residues. The CDR3 loop reads CASSLRLTAAGGNTIYF. CDR3 DNA: TGTGCCAGCAGCCTAAGGTTGACAGCGGCTGGCGGAAACACCATATATTTT.

As regards this clonotype: The CDR3 end shows no conserved phenylalanine or tryptophan, and so a read error is likely. The chain links TRBV7-2 to TRBJ1-2; D ambiguous. The CDR3 is made up of 10 amino acids. Germline lookup yields CDR1 SGHTA and CDR2 FQGNSA. The V gene lost 5 bases and the J gene lost 11 bases, with 9 bases spanning the gap. CDR3 nucleotides: TGTGCCAGCAGCCCCGTAGGATACACCTCC. Encoded protein: CASSPVGYTS.